This TCR beta chain was sequenced in a study of blood T cell repertoires in COVID-19. Across the study: There were acute and convalescent COVID-19 samples, and they came from the United States, Italy and Spain.

Source study methods: Quantification of nucleated cells was approximated via reference gene primer amplification. Using immunoSEQ multiplex PCR, the repertoire was profiled, and TCRdb retains in-frame clones only, with some absent. V, J and clone size were drawn from that table, and D and trimming were deduced from the DNA. The sample yields about 210,000 clones, around 88% seen once. Germline CDR1 reads MNHEY; CDR2 reads SMNVEV (reference sequence). V shed 5 bases and J 0 bases; nucleotides not matched to a gene: 5. The CDR3 is 16 amino acids. The TCR was taken from a woman between 50 and 59 years old with acute or convalescent COVID-19. The chain couples TRBV27 to TRBJ1-5; 9 bases align to TRBD1. Source material: peripheral blood. CDR3 DNA sequence: TGTGCCAGCAGTGACACAGGGGGCTATAGCAATCAGCCCCAGCATTTT. It encodes CASSDTGGYSNQPQHF.